What follows describes a single T cell receptor (beta chain). The sample belongs to a study of control samples from healthy donors and cancer patients. Germline V CDR1 and CDR2: SGDLS, YYNGEE. Trimming cost V 0 bases and J 5 bases, with 9 bases left between them. The CDR3 runs to 15 residues. Repertoires were generated with immunoSEQ multiplex PCR, while TCRdb's copy carries only in-frame clones and drops some. The sample yields tens of thousands of clones, 92% seen once. The V call is TRBV9, the J call TRBJ1-6, with a possible D match to TRBD1 (5 bases). Source material: PBMCs. The TCR sequence derives from a man aged 35 to 55 with colorectal cancer. CDR3 bases: TGTGCCAGCAGCGTAGCAGGGTCAGATAATTCACCCCTCCACTTT. It translates to CASSVAGSDNSPLHF.